Shown below are 8 T cell receptor beta chains from a single sample sequenced in a study of control samples from healthy donors and cancer patients. Sequenced by immunoSEQ multiplex PCR; TCRdb stores in-frame clones only, minus some. The data show nearly 200,000 clones, with around 90% seen just once and approximately 1.8% held by the top ten. The specimen was blood. These receptors were taken from a man under 40 in good health.

This clone was seen only once. The J gene is TRBJ1-5, the V gene TRBV3-1 (or the pseudogene TRBV3-2), with D hard to call. Deletions cut 0 bases from V and 1 base from J, with 7 bases between. The germline V gene encodes CDR1 LGHDT and CDR2 YNNKEL (reference sequence). The CDR3 consists of 15 residues. The CDR3 loop is CASSQDFQSNQPQHF. For the CDR3, the DNA is TGTGCCAGCAGCCAAGATTTCCAGAGCAATCAGCCCCAGCATTTT.

This chain connects TRBV7-9 to TRBJ2-3; a possible D gene is TRBD2 (5 bases). Germline CDR1 and CDR2: SEHNR and FQNEAQ (reference sequence). The CDR3 loop spans 15 amino acids. With 1 base removed from V and 0 bases from J, the gap between germline ends came to 8 bases. The CDR3 region has the DNA TGTGCCAGCAGCTTAGGGACGGGGAGCACAGATACGCAGTATTTT. Protein: CASSLGTGSTDTQYF.

J is TRBJ2-7 and V is TRBV3-1 (or the pseudogene TRBV3-2), with 8 nucleotides matching TRBD2. J gave up 4 bases and V 4 bases, and 6 bases lay outside the gene matches. The CDR3 contains 14 residues. Germline CDR1 reads LGHDT; CDR2 reads YNNKEL (reference sequence). The CDR3 sequence: CASSPSGLAYEQYF. CDR3 in DNA: TGTGCCAGCAGCCCATCTGGACTAGCTTACGAGCAGTACTTC.

CDR3 protein: CASSIEGPYYGYTF. As DNA, the CDR3 is TGTGCCAGCAGCATCGAGGGGCCTTACTATGGCTACACCTTC. The V and J genes are TRBV14 and TRBJ1-2, with D possibly TRBD1 on 5 matching bases. The V end was cut by 5 bases, the J end by 3 bases, with 13 bases between. Germline lookup yields CDR1 SGHDN and CDR2 FVKESK. The CDR3 totals 14 residues.

This sequence joins TRBV12-5 and TRBJ2-7; either TRBD1 or TRBD2 may supply D (5 bases each). The CDR3 is made up of 12 amino acids. Germline V gene data show CDR1 as LGHNT and CDR2 as FRNRAP. Trimming removed 6 bases at V and 1 base at J, with 7 bases between. The CDR3 sequence is CASGGESYEQYF. In DNA, the CDR3 is TGTGCTAGTGGGGGGGAGTCCTACGAGCAGTACTTC.

The CDR3 nucleotides read TGTGCCAGCAGCTTAGGTCTAGGTGAAGCTTTCTTT. Translating gives CASSLGLGEAFF. The genes are TRBV7-9 and TRBJ1-1; D gene uncertain. Germline V gene lookup returns CDR1 SEHNR and CDR2 FQNEAQ (reference sequence). This CDR3 has 12 residues. Trimming shortened V by 1 base and J by 7 bases, and 7 bases separated the two germline ends. The whole variable domain, remainder taken from reference TRBV7-9 and TRBJ1-1, is DTGVSQNPRHKITKRGQNVTFRCDPISEHNRLYWYRQTLGQGPEFLTYFQNEAQLEKSRLLSDRFSAERPKGSFSTLEIQRTEQGDSAMYLCASSLGLGEAFFGQGTRLTVV.

A word on this clone: Additional DNA sequences in this sample encode the identical CDR3. The chain employs TRBV6-5 and TRBJ1-1; D is ambiguous. Looked up from germline, CDR1 is MNHEY and CDR2 is SVGAGI. V lost 6 bases and J 10 bases, leaving 12 bases between the germline ends. This CDR3 comprises 11 residues. The CDR3 nucleotides are TGTGCCAGCAGCCCCCATAGGGTAGCTTTCTTT. Protein: CASSPHRVAFF.

In its sample, this clone was seen a few times. This chain uses TRBV7-2 with TRBJ2-1; TRBD2 matches at 9 bases. Per germline, CDR1 SGHTA and CDR2 FQGNSA. This CDR3 has 16 amino acids. V shed 5 bases and J 7 bases; nucleotides not matched to a gene: 12. This CDR3 is CASSPGGSGGLNEQFF. For the CDR3, the DNA is TGTGCCAGCAGCCCCGGAGGTAGCGGGGGTTTAAATGAGCAGTTCTTC.